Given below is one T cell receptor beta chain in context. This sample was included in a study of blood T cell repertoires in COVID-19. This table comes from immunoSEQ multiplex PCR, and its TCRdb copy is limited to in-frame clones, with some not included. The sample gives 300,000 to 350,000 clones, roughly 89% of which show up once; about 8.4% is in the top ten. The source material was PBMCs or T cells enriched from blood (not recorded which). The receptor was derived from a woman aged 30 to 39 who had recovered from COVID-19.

In DNA, the CDR3 is TGTGCCAGCTCACCGGCGATTAAGGCAGACAGGGATCAGTACTTC. Its translation is CASSPAIKADRDQYF. The rearrangement joins TRBV18 to TRBJ2-7; 7 bases match TRBD1. Germline V gives CDR1 KGHSH, CDR2 LQKENI. V trimming: 3 bases; J trimming: 10 bases; junction bases outside the gene matches: 15. This CDR3 is 15 amino acids long.